This T cell receptor beta chain was observed in a study of vaccination and CD4 T cells after COVID-19. At the Johns Hopkins FTIC core, DNA taken from cultured CD4+ T cells was sequenced by way of the Oncomine TCR Beta short-read assay. MiXCR, run by TCRdb on the PCR reads, gives a single entry per CDR3 protein. The data show thousands of distinct CDR3 sequences, approximately 61% seen once. As for treatment: approximately 10-day PBMC culture with coronavirus spike peptide pools or control peptides (ViraFEST assay). On this clonotype itself: Antigen unknown.

The sequenced sample was cultured CD4+ T cells from blood, obtained after SARS-CoV-2 vaccination. This TCR was sampled from a human donor with COVID-19.

The DNA for the CDR3 is TGTGCCAGCGGGGACCCGAGGGGGGGGGACTATGGCTACACCTTC. Protein product: CASGDPRGGDYGYTF. The chain is built from TRBV27 and TRBJ1-2, with D tentatively TRBD1 (6 bases). From germline, CDR1 is MNHEY and CDR2 SMNVEV (reference sequence). The CDR3 covers 15 residues. V gave up 8 bases and J gave up 3 bases, with 19 bases separating them.